This T cell receptor (beta chain) was observed in a study of blood T cell repertoires in COVID-19. CDR3 length equals 14 residues. Germline V gene lookup returns CDR1 MNHEY and CDR2 SVGEGT. The trim removed 6 bases at V and 6 bases at J, leaving 9 bases unmatched. Clones were read by immunoSEQ multiplex PCR, and TCRdb kept only the in-frame ones, dropping some. The repertoire holds hundreds of thousands of clones, with 80% to 90% as singletons. The chain combines TRBV6-2 or TRBV6-3 with TRBJ2-7, with TRBD2 identical over 9 bases. The TCR sequence derives from a woman of 80 years or more with COVID-19, enrolled during active disease. Sample: peripheral blood. For the CDR3, the DNA is TGTGCCAGCAGCCGCATAGCGGGAGCTGCCGAGCAGTACTTC. As protein: CASSRIAGAAEQYF.